A few counts support the clone carrying this T cell receptor (beta chain). What it recognizes is unknown. The entry originates in a study of blood T cells in healthy people across ages. Then a second PCR, running about 7 to 11 cycles, was carried out with a sample-barcoded 5' primer and a J-beta primer mix. TCRdb re-analysed the 5' RACE reads in MiXCR, keeping a single row per CDR3 protein. The sample yields hundreds of thousands of distinct CDR3 sequences, about 47% seen once. No fewer than 5.5 micrograms of total RNA were isolated from every sample. Study-wide results and limits: As age increased, TCR beta diversity per million T cells fell in a roughly linear fashion.

V was cut by 0 bases and J by 3 bases, with 15 bases left in between. This CDR3 has 17 amino acids. CDR1 MNHEY and CDR2 SVGAGI come from the germline V gene. The origin of this receptor is a man older than 75 in good health. Material for sequencing was blood. The rearrangement links TRBV6-5 to TRBJ2-1, with D maybe TRBD2 (5 bases). The CDR3 DNA reads as TGTGCCAGCAGTTACTCAGTTCCCAGCGGCATCTACAATGAGCAGTTCTTC. Translated: CASSYSVPSGIYNEQFF.